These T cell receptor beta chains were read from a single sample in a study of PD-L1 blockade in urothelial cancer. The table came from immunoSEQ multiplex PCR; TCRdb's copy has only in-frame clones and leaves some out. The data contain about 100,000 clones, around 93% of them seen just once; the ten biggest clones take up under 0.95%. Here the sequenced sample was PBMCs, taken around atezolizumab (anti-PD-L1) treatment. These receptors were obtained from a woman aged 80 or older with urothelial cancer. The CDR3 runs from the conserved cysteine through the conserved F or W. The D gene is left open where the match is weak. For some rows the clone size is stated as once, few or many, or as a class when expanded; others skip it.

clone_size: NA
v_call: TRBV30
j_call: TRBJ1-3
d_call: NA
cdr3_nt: TGTGCCTGGACGCGGGGAAACACCATATATTTT
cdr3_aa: CAWTRGNTIYF

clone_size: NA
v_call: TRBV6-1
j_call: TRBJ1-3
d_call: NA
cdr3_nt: TGTGCCAGCAGTGATGGGGGTTTTGGGAGGGGAGGATATCTGAGAAACACCATATATTTT
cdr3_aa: CASSDGGFGRGGYLRNTIYF

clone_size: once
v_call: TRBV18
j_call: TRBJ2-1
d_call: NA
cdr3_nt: TGTGCCAGCTCTCAGCGGCCTGAGGGTGAGCAGTTCTTC
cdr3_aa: CASSQRPEGEQFF

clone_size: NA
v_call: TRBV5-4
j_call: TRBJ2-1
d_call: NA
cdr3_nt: TGTGCCAGCAGCTTGTCGCTGCGCGATGAGCAGTTCTTC
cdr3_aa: CASSLSLRDEQFF

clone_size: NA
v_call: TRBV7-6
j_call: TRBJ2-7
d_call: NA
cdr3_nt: TGTGCCAGCAGCCGCACAACAGGGAACTACGAGCAGTACTTC
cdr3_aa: CASSRTTGNYEQYF

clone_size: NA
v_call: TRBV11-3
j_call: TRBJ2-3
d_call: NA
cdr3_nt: TGTGCCAGCAGCTTAGACCGTTACACAGATACGCAGTATTTT
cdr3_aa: CASSLDRYTDTQYF

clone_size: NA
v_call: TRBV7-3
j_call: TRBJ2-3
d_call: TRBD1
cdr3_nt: TGTGCCAGCAGCCCCCGGACAGGGAGCACAGATACGCAGTATTTT
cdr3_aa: CASSPRTGSTDTQYF

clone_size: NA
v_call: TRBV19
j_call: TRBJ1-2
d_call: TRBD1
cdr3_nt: TGTGCCAGTAGTTCGACGGGACAGGGGGGCGGCTACACCTTC
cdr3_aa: CASSSTGQGGGYTF

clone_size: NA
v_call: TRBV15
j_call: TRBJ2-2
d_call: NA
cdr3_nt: TGTGCCACCAGCAGAGAGGAGGTAGCTAGGGACACCGGGGAGCTGTTTTTT
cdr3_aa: CATSREEVARDTGELFF

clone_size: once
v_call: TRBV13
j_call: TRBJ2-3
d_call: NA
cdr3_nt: TGTGCCAGCAGCTTAGGGAGGGCGGACCAAAGTGATACGCAGTATTTT
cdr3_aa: CASSLGRADQSDTQYF

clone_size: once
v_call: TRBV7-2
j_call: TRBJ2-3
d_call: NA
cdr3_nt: TGTGCCAGCAGCTTAGCGTCTAACACAGATACGCAGTATTTT
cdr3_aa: CASSLASNTDTQYF

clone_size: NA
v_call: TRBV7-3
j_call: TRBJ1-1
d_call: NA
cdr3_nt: TGTGCCAGCAGCTTAGGGGGGGCTGAAGCTTTCTTT
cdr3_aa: CASSLGGAEAFF

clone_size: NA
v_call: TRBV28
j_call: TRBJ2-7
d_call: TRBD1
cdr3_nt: TGTGCCAGCTGGGGGACAGGGGAAACCTACGAGCAGTACTTC
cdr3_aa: CASWGTGETYEQYF

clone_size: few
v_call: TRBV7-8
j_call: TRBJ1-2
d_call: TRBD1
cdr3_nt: TGTGCCAGCAGCTCCGGACAGGGGAGGCATGGCTACACCTTC
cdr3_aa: CASSSGQGRHGYTF

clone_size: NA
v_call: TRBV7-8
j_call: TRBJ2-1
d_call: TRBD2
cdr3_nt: TGTGCCAGCAGCTGGCTAGCGGGAGGGAAGGATGAGCAGTTCTTC
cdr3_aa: CASSWLAGGKDEQFF

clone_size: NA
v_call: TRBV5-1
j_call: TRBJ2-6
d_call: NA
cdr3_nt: TGCGCCAGCAGCCCCGGGGAGGTTCCTATCTTCTCTGGGGCCAACGTCCTGACTTTC
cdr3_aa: CASSPGEVPIFSGANVLTF

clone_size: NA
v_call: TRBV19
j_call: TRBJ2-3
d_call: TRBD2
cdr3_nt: TGTGCCAGTAGTCAGACTAGCGGAACCACAGATACGCAGTATTTT
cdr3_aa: CASSQTSGTTDTQYF

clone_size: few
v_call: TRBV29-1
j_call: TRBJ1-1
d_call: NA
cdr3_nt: TGCAGCGTTATCAGGGGTGGCACTGAAGCTTTCTTT
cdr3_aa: CSVIRGGTEAFF

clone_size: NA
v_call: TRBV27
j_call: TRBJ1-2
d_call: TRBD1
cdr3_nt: TGTGCCAGCCGGGACAGGGTCGATGGCTACACCTTC
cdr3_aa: CASRDRVDGYTF

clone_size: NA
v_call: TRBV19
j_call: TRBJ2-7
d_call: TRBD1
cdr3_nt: TGTGCCAGTAGTATAGGGACAGGGGGCTTCGAGCAGTACTTC
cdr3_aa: CASSIGTGGFEQYF

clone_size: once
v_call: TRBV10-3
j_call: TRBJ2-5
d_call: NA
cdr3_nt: TGTGCCATGCAGGGCTCGTACCAAGAGACCCAGTACTTC
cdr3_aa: CAMQGSYQETQYF

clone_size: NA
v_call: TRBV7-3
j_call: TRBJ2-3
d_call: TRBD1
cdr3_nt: TGTGCCAGCAGCCGCACGGGACAGGCGGGCACAGATACGCAGTATTTT
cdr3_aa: CASSRTGQAGTDTQYF

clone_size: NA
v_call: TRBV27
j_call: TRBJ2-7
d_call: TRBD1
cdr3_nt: TGTGCCAGCAGTTTATATCCACCCAGGGGGCTGCTTAGCTCCTACGAGCAGTACTTC
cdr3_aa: CASSLYPPRGLLSSYEQYF

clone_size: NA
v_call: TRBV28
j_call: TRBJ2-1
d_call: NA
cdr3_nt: TGTGCCAGCAGTTTAGTACAGGTCGGTGAGCAGTTCTTC
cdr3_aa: CASSLVQVGEQFF

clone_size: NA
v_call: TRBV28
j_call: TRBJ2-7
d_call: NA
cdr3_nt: TGTGCCAGCAGAGCTCTGACACAGCAGTACTTC
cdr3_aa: CASRALTQQYF

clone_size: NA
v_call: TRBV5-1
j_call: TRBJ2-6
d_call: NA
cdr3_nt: TGCGCCAGCAGCTTCGGGAAGTCGGGGGCCAACGTCCTGACTTTC
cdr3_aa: CASSFGKSGANVLTF

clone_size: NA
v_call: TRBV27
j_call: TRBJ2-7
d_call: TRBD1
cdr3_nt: TGTGCCAGCGGCCTCCCGGGACAGGGGACCTACGAGCAGTACTTC
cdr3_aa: CASGLPGQGTYEQYF

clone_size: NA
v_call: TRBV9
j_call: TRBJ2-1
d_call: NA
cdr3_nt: TGTGCCAGCAGCCTAGGGACTCTTAGCTCCTACAATGAGCAGTTCTTC
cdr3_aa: CASSLGTLSSYNEQFF

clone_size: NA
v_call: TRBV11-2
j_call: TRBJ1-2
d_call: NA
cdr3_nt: TGTGCCAGCAGCTTCACCCGGGGGGGGGCAGGGGACTATGGCTACACCTTC
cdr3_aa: CASSFTRGGAGDYGYTF

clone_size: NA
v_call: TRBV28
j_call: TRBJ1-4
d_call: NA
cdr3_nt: TGTGCCAGCAGTTTTTTCACCGAGAATGAAAAACTGTTTTTT
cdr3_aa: CASSFFTENEKLFF

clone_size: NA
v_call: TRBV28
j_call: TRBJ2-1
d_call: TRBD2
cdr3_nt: TGTGCCAGCACTCCCTCGGGACTAGCGGGAGGGAGCTCCTACAATGAGCAGTTCTTC
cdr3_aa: CASTPSGLAGGSSYNEQFF

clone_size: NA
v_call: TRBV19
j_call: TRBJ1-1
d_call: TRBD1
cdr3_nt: TGTGCCAGTGGCCCGGGACAGATGACATCGAACACTGAAGCTTTCTTT
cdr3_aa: CASGPGQMTSNTEAFF

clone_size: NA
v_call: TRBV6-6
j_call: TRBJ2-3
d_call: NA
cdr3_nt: TGTGCCAGCACCCCTCGGGGAGATACGCAGTATTTT
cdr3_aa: CASTPRGDTQYF

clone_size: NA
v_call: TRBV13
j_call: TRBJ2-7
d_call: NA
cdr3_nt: TGTGCCAGCAGCTCTCTTCGCGGAGTCTGGGACGAGCAGTACTTC
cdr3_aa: CASSSLRGVWDEQYF

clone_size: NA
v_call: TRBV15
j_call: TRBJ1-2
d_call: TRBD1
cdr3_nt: TGTGCCACCAGCGTCCGGGACAGGTACTATGGCTACACCTTC
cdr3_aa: CATSVRDRYYGYTF

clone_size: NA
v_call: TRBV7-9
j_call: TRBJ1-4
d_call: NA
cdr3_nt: TGTGCCAGCCGTACGCGGGGGGGTAATGAAAAACTGTTTTTT
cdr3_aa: CASRTRGGNEKLFF

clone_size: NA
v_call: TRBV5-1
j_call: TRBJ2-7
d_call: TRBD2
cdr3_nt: TGCGCCAGCAGCTTGGGGTCTAGCGGGAGGGCCAGTCTCTACGAGCAGTACTTC
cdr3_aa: CASSLGSSGRASLYEQYF

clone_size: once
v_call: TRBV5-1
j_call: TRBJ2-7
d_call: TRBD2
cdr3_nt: TGCGCCAGCAGCTTGGAGGGGACTAGCGGGATGGTGCAGTACTTC
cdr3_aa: CASSLEGTSGMVQYF

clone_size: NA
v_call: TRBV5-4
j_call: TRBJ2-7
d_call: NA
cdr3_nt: TGTGCCAGCAGCTCCTCCGGGACACTCTACGAGCAGTACTTC
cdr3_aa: CASSSSGTLYEQYF

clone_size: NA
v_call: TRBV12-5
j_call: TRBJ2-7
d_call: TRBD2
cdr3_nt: TGTGCTAGTGCCCCGGCGGGAGGTTCAACCTACGAGCAGTACTTC
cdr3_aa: CASAPAGGSTYEQYF

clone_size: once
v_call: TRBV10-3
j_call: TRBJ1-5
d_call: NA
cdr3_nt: TGTGCCATCAGTGAGGGAGGTCACGGTGGGAATCAGCCCCAGCATTTT
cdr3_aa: CAISEGGHGGNQPQHF

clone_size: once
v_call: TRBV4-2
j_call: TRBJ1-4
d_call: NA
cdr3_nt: TGTGCCAGCAGCCAAGAGGAGGCAACTAATGAAAAACTGTTTTTT
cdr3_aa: CASSQEEATNEKLFF

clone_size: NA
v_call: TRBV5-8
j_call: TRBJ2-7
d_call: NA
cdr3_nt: TGTGCCAGCAGCCCGCTAGGGGGGGCCTACGAGCAGTACTTC
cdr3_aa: CASSPLGGAYEQYF

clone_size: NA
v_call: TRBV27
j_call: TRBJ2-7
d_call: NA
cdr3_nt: TGTGCCAGCAGTACAGGCTACGAGCAGTACTTC
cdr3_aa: CASSTGYEQYF

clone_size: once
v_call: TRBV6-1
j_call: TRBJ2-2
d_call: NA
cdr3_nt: TGTGCCAGCATTGGGACTGACACCGGGGAGCTGTTTTTT
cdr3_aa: CASIGTDTGELFF

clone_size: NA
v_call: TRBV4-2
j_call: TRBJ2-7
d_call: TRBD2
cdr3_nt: TGTGCCAGCAGCCAAGATTCGACTAGCGGGAGCTACGAGCAGTACTTC
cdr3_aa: CASSQDSTSGSYEQYF

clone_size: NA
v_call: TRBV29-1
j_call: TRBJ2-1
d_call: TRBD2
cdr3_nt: TGCAGCGTTGCCGGGAGGGCCTACAATGAGCAGTTCTTC
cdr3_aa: CSVAGRAYNEQFF

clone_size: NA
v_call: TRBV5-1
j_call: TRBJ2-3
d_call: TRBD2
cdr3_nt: TGCGCCAGCAGCCTTAGGACTAGCGGCACAGATACGCAGTATTTT
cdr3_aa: CASSLRTSGTDTQYF

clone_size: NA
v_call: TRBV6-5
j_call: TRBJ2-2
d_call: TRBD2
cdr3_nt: TGTGCCAGCAGACTAGCGGGGGGCGGGGAGCTGTTTTTT
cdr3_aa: CASRLAGGGELFF

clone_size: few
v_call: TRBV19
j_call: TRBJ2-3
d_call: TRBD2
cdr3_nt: TGTGCCAGTAGTATAAGACTAGCGGGAGATACGCAGTATTTT
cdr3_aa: CASSIRLAGDTQYF

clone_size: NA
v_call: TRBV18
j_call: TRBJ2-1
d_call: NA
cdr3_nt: TGTGCCAGCTCATCTCAGGGGGGAGAAGTGAATGAGCAGTTCTTC
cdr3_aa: CASSSQGGEVNEQFF

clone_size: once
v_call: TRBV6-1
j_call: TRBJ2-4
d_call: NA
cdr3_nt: TGTGCCAGCAGGTCCCTCTTAGCCAAAAACATTCAGTACTTC
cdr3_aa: CASRSLLAKNIQYF

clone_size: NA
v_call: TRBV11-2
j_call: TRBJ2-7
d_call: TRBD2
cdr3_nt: TGTGCCAGCAAAGGACTAGCGGGACCTATGGGGGAGCAGTACTTC
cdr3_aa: CASKGLAGPMGEQYF

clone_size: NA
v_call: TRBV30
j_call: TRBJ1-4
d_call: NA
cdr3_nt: TGTGCCTGGAGTGCTTCCGACTCAGCCACAACTAATGAAAAACTGTTTTTT
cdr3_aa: CAWSASDSATTNEKLFF